The rows below give T cell receptor beta chains drawn from one sample of a study of monozygotic twins with inflammatory bowel disease. TCRdb reprocessed the 5' RACE reads, with one entry per CDR3 protein and no DNA. The sample table sets out about 380,000 distinct CDR3 sequences. Material: blood. The receptors here all came from a human donor with ulcerative colitis or Crohn's disease, or a healthy co-twin of an affected twin (not recorded which). Each CDR3 is given with its conserved first and last residue.

j_gene: TRBJ1-4; v_gene: TRBV30; CDR3aa: CAWSSMLTNEKLFF
j_gene: TRBJ2-2; v_gene: TRBV20-1; CDR3aa: CSAREAINTGELFF
j_gene: TRBJ2-7; v_gene: TRBV7-2; CDR3aa: CASSLNTGVYEQYF
j_gene: TRBJ2-7; v_gene: TRBV7-2; CDR3aa: CASSLGRQTSYEQYF
j_gene: TRBJ1-2; v_gene: TRBV30; CDR3aa: CAWSPDRIYGYTF
j_gene: TRBJ2-7; v_gene: TRBV27; CDR3aa: CASSLTSTLTYEQYF
j_gene: TRBJ1-1; v_gene: TRBV15; CDR3aa: CATSSQGGPIEAFF
j_gene: TRBJ2-5; v_gene: TRBV14; CDR3aa: CASSQGTYQETQYF
j_gene: TRBJ1-5; v_gene: TRBV7-2; CDR3aa: CASSLVGTGGNQPQHF
j_gene: TRBJ2-4; v_gene: TRBV4-3; CDR3aa: CASSQISGGQNIQYF
j_gene: TRBJ1-2; v_gene: TRBV5-1; CDR3aa: CASSLDVRGNYGYTF
j_gene: TRBJ1-5; v_gene: TRBV5-6; CDR3aa: CASSLNWGDRGSNQPQHF
j_gene: TRBJ1-5; v_gene: TRBV27; CDR3aa: CASSRDRGVGNQPQHF
j_gene: TRBJ2-5; v_gene: TRBV6-5; CDR3aa: CASSYSIGGEETQYF
j_gene: TRBJ2-4; v_gene: TRBV27; CDR3aa: CASSLSPRQGAKNIQYF
j_gene: TRBJ2-5; v_gene: TRBV12-3/TRBV12-4; CDR3aa: CANIPGGFDQETQYF
j_gene: TRBJ2-2; v_gene: TRBV7-2; CDR3aa: CASSWTKNTGELFF
j_gene: TRBJ2-6; v_gene: TRBV7-9; CDR3aa: CASSLKGVSGANVLTF
j_gene: TRBJ2-5; v_gene: TRBV29-1; CDR3aa: CSTNRGEETQYF
j_gene: TRBJ1-3; v_gene: TRBV7-8; CDR3aa: CASSLDRNSGNTIYF
j_gene: TRBJ2-7; v_gene: TRBV12-3/TRBV12-4; CDR3aa: CASRTQGALSEQYF
j_gene: TRBJ1-5; v_gene: TRBV6-5; CDR3aa: CASSYSRQGTQPQHF
j_gene: TRBJ2-3; v_gene: TRBV7-3; CDR3aa: CASSSRGASTDTQYF
j_gene: TRBJ2-4; v_gene: TRBV6-2/TRBV6-3; CDR3aa: CASSFARDENIQYF
j_gene: TRBJ2-2; v_gene: TRBV27; CDR3aa: CASSLAERTGELFF
j_gene: TRBJ1-1; v_gene: TRBV18; CDR3aa: CASIPESRLGGPKTEAFF
j_gene: TRBJ1-1; v_gene: TRBV11-2; CDR3aa: CASSLVWQGGTEAFF
j_gene: TRBJ2-1; v_gene: TRBV14; CDR3aa: CASSQLPSGAYNEQFF
j_gene: TRBJ1-4; v_gene: TRBV12-3/TRBV12-4; CDR3aa: CASSQAWRTGEKLFF
j_gene: TRBJ2-5; v_gene: TRBV5-1; CDR3aa: CASSLGVTGGETQYF
j_gene: TRBJ2-7; v_gene: TRBV13; CDR3aa: CASSVQDEQYF
j_gene: TRBJ1-2; v_gene: TRBV5-1; CDR3aa: CASSGAGGFYGYTF
j_gene: TRBJ2-1; v_gene: TRBV12-3/TRBV12-4; CDR3aa: CASPERGGAYNEQFF
j_gene: TRBJ1-2; v_gene: TRBV5-6; CDR3aa: CASSLAGTGAVGYTF
j_gene: TRBJ2-1; v_gene: TRBV6-1; CDR3aa: CASSGMGGGFDEQFF
j_gene: TRBJ2-3; v_gene: TRBV12-3/TRBV12-4; CDR3aa: CASSSRGGTDTQYF
j_gene: TRBJ1-5; v_gene: TRBV6-2/TRBV6-3; CDR3aa: CASSYVGRGPGQPQHF
j_gene: TRBJ2-7; v_gene: TRBV7-2; CDR3aa: CASSWPRDTSSYEQYF
j_gene: TRBJ2-4; v_gene: TRBV5-1; CDR3aa: CASSPTPGQSGNIQYF
j_gene: TRBJ2-2; v_gene: TRBV12-3/TRBV12-4; CDR3aa: CASSGARTNTGELFF
j_gene: TRBJ2-6; v_gene: TRBV27; CDR3aa: CVSKAYDGAGANVLTF
j_gene: TRBJ1-1; v_gene: TRBV5-1; CDR3aa: CASRLEAGSDTEAFF
j_gene: TRBJ1-1; v_gene: TRBV5-1; CDR3aa: CASSFNRGAAPAFF
j_gene: TRBJ2-7; v_gene: TRBV18; CDR3aa: CASSRGRGTGTKSSYEQYF
j_gene: TRBJ2-2; v_gene: TRBV6-2/TRBV6-3; CDR3aa: CASRHHGTPNTGELFF
j_gene: TRBJ2-1; v_gene: TRBV21-1; CDR3aa: CASSNRAQGWFF
j_gene: TRBJ2-2; v_gene: TRBV19; CDR3aa: CASSERHPGELFF
j_gene: TRBJ2-5; v_gene: TRBV6-5; CDR3aa: CASSYVETQETQYF